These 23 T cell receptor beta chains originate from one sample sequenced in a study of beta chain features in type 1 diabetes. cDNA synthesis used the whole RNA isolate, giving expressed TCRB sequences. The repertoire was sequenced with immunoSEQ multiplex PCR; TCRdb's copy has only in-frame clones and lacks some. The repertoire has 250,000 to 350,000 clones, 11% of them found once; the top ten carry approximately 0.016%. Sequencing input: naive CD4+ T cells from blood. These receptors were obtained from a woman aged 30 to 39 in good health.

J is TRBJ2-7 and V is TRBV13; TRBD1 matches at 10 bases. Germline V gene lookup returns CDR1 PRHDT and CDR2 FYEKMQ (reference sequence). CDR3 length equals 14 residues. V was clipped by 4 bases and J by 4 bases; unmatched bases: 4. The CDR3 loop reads CASSSGQGDYEQYF. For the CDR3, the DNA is TGTGCCAGCAGCTCAGGACAGGGGGATTACGAGCAGTACTTC. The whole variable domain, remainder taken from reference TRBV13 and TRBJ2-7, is AAGVIQSPRHLIKEKRETATLKCYPIPRHDTVYWYQQGPGQDPQFLISFYEKMQSDKGSIPDRFSAQQFSDYHSELNMSSLELGDSALYFCASSSGQGDYEQYFGPGTRLTVT.

The CDR3 loop reads CASSPGTGVVASEAFF. The CDR3 region has the DNA TGTGCCAGCAGCCCGGGGACAGGGGTTGTGGCTTCGGAAGCTTTCTTT. The chain is built from TRBV9 and TRBJ1-1, with TRBD1 identical over 10 bases. Germline V lookup: CDR1 SGDLS, CDR2 YYNGEE. Trimming cost V 4 bases and J 8 bases; bases outside gene matches: 14. This CDR3 has 16 amino acids.

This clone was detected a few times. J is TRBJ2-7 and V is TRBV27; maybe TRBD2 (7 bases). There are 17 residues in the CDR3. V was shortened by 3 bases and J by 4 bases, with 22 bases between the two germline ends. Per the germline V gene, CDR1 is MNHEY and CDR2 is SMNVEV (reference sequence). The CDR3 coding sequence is TGTGCCAGCAGTTTTCGAGGGGGGGGGACACTGTCGTACGAGCAGTACTTC. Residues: CASSFRGGGTLSYEQYF.

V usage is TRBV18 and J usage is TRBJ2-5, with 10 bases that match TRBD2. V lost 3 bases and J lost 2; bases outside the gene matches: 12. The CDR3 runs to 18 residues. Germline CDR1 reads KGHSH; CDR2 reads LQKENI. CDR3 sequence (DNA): TGTGCCAGCTCACCCCCGGTCCCAGCGGGAGGGGTTCAAGAGACCCAGTACTTC. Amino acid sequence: CASSPPVPAGGVQETQYF.

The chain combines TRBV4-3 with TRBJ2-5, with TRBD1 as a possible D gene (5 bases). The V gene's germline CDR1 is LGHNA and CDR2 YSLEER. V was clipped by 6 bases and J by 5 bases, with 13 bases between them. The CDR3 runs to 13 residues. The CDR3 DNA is TGCGCCAGCAGTATCAGGGCCGGGGAGACCCAGTACTTC. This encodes CASSIRAGETQYF.

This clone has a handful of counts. CDR3 coding DNA: TGTGCCAGCAGCCAGTTAAGGGGCATGGATGAAAAACTGTTTTTT. Protein product: CASSQLRGMDEKLFF. The V gene is TRBV14, the J gene TRBJ1-4; a possible D gene is TRBD1 (5 bases). The CDR3 is made up of 15 amino acids. Trimming pared 3 bases from V and 6 bases from J, leaving 14 bases between. CDR1 is SGHDN and CDR2 is FVKESK in the germline V gene.

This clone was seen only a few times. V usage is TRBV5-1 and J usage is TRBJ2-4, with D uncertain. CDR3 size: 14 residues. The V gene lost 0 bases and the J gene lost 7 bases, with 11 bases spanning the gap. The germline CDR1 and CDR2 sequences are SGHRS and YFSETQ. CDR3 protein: CASSLGDPGNIQYF. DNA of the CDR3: TGCGCCAGCAGCTTGGGAGACCCGGGTAACATTCAGTACTTC.

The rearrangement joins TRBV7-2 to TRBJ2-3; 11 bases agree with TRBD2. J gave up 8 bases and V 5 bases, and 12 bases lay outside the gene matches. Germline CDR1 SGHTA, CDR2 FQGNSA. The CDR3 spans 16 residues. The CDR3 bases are TGTGCCAGCAGCCCTATGACTAGCGGGAAGGGGGGTACGCAGTATTTT. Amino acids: CASSPMTSGKGGTQYF.

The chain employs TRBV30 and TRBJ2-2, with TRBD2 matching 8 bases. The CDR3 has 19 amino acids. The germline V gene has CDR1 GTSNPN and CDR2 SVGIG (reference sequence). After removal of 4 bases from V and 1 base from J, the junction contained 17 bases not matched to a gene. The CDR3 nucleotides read TGTGCCTGGACCCCCCCGAAGGGGACTAGTAAACGGAACACCGGGGAGCTGTTTTTT. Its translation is CAWTPPKGTSKRNTGELFF.

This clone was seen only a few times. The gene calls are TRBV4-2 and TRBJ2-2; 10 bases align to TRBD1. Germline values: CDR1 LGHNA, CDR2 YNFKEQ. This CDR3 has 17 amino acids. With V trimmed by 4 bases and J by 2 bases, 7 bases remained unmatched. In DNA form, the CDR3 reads TGTGCCAGCAGCCTAACGGACAGGGGGATTAACACCGGGGAGCTGTTTTTT. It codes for CASSLTDRGINTGELFF.

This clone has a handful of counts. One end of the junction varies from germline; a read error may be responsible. The CDR3 protein is CSVSGQGGSWNSGELFF. The CDR3 DNA sequence: TGCAGCGTGTCGGGACAGGGCGGGAGCTGGAACTCCGGGGAGCTGTTTTTT. The gene calls are TRBV29-1 and TRBJ2-2, with 9 bases that match TRBD1. This CDR3 has 17 residues. Germline values: CDR1 SQVTM, CDR2 ANQGSEA.

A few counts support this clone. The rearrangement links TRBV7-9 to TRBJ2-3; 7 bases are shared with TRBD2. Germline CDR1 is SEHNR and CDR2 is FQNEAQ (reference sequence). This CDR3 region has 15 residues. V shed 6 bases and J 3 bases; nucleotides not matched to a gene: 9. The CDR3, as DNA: TGTGCCAGCAGTATCGCGGGAGTTGGTACAGATACGCAGTATTTT. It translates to CASSIAGVGTDTQYF.

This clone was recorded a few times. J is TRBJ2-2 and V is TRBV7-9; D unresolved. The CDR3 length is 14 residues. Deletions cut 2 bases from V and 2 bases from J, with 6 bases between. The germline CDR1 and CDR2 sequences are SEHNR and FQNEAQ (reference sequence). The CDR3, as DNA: TGTGCCAGCAGCTTAAAGAGAAACACCGGGGAGCTGTTTTTT. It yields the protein CASSLKRNTGELFF.

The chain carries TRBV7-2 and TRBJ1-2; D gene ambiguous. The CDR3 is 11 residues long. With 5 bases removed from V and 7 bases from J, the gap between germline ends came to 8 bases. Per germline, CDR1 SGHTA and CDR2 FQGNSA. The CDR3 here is CASSPTSGYTF. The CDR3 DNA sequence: TGTGCCAGCAGCCCAACTAGTGGCTACACCTTC. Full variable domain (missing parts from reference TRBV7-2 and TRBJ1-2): GAGVSQSPSNKVTEKGKDVELRCDPISGHTALYWYRQSLGQGLEFLIYFQGNSAPDKSGLPSDRFSAERTGGSVSTLTIQRTQQEDSAVYLCASSPTSGYTFGSGTRLTVV.

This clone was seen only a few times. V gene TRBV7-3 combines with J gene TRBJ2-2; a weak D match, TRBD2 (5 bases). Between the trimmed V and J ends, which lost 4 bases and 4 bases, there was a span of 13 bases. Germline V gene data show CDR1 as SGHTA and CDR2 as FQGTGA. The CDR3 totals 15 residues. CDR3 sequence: CASSSSGVGTGELFF. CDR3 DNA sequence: TGTGCCAGCAGCTCCTCCGGGGTGGGCACCGGGGAGCTGTTTTTT.

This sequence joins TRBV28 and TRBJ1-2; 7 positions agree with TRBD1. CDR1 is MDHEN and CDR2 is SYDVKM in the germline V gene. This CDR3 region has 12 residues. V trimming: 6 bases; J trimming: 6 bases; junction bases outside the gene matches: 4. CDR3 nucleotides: TGTGCCAGCAGGACACAGGGGCATGGCTACACCTTC. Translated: CASRTQGHGYTF.

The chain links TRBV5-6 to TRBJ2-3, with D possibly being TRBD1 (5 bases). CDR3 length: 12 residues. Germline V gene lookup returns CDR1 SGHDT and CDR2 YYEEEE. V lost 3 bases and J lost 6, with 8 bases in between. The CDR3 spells CASSYQGDTQYF. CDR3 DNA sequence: TGTGCCAGCAGCTATCAGGGTGATACGCAGTATTTT.

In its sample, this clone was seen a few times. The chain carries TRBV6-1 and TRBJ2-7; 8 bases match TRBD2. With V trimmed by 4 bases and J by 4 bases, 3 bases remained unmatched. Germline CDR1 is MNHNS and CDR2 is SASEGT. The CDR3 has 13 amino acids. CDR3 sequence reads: CASSARGVYEQYF. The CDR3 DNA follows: TGTGCCAGCAGTGCGCGGGGGGTGTACGAGCAGTACTTC.

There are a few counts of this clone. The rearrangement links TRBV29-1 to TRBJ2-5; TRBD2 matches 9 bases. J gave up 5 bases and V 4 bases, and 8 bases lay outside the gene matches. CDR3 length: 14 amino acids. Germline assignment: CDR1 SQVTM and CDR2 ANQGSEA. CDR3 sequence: CSVVLLAGPETQYF. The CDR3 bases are TGCAGCGTTGTATTGCTAGCGGGACCCGAGACCCAGTACTTC.

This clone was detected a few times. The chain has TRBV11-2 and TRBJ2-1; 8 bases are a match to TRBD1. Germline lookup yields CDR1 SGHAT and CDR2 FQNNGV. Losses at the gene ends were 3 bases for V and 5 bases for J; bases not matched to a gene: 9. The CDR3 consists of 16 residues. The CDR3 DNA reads TGTGCCAGCAGCTTTGGGCCCCAGGGGGCAAACAATGAGCAGTTCTTC. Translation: CASSFGPQGANNEQFF.

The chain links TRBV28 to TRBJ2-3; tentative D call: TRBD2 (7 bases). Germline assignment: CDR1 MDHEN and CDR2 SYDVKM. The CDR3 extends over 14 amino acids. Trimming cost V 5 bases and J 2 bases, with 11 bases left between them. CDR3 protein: CASSPRGATDTQYF. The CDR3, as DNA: TGTGCCAGCAGTCCCCGGGGGGCCACAGATACGCAGTATTTT. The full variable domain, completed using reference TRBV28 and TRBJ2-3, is DVKVTQSSRYLVKRTGEKVFLECVQDMDHENMFWYRQDPGLGLRLIYFSYDVKMKEKGDIPEGYSVSREKKERFSLILESASTNQTSMYLCASSPRGATDTQYFGPGTRLTVL.

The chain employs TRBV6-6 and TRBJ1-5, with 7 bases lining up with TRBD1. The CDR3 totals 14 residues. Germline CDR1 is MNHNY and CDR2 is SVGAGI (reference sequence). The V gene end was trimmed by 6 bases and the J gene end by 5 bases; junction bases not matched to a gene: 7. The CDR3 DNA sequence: TGTGCCAGCAGCCTGACAGGGTGGGATCAGCCCCAGCATTTT. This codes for CASSLTGWDQPQHF.

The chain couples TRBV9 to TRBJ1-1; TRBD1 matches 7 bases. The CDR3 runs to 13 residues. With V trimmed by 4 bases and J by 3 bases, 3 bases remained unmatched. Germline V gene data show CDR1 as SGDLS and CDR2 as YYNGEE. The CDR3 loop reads CASSKTGHTEAFF. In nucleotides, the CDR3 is TGTGCCAGCAGCAAGACAGGGCACACTGAAGCTTTCTTT.